Below are 15 T cell receptor beta chains sequenced from a single sample in a study of CD8+ T cells in alopecia areata. The treatment is: oral pan-JAK inhibitor, 5-10 mg twice daily. It was cDNA, reverse transcribed from extracted RNA, that served as the sequencing template. The repertoire was sequenced with immunoSEQ multiplex PCR; TCRdb's copy has only in-frame clones and lacks some. This sample carries 100,000 to 150,000 clones, about 54% of them seen once, and the ten largest clones take 25% to 35%. The sequenced sample was CD8+ T cells sorted from blood, obtained at week 4, from a patient treated with tofacitinib. The source is a human donor with alopecia areata.

The chain uses TRBV27 and TRBJ2-7; D remains ambiguous. The CDR3 contains 12 residues. The germline CDR1 and CDR2 sequences are MNHEY and SMNVEV (reference sequence). Trimming cost V 2 bases and J 2 bases, with 4 bases left between them. CDR3: CASSLMAYEQYF. As DNA, the CDR3 is TGTGCCAGCAGTTTAATGGCCTACGAGCAGTACTTC.

V is TRBV5-6 and J is TRBJ1-5; D not resolved. Trimming took 1 base from V and 0 from J, leaving 2 bases between them. The CDR3 loop spans 13 amino acids. CDR1 is SGHDT and CDR2 is YYEEEE in the germline V gene. CDR3 DNA sequence: TGTGCCAGCAGCTTGAGTAGCAATCAGCCCCAGCATTTT. Translation gives CASSLSSNQPQHF.

The J gene is TRBJ2-7, the V gene TRBV7-9; 7 bases agree with TRBD1. J gave up 5 bases and V 3 bases, and 7 bases lay outside the gene matches. The CDR3 is made up of 14 amino acids. Germline lookup yields CDR1 SEHNR and CDR2 FQNEAQ (reference sequence). Written as DNA, the CDR3 is TGTGCCAGCAGCTTCTGGACAGGTGGGAACGAGCAGTACTTC. This gives the protein CASSFWTGGNEQYF.

This chain connects TRBV29-1 to TRBJ2-7; 8 bases map to TRBD1. Germline-derived CDR1 and CDR2 are SQVTM and ANQGSEA. V gave up 0 bases and J gave up 4 bases; unmatched junction bases: 8. The CDR3 has 15 residues. CDR3 nucleotides: TGCAGCGTTGAAGATCCCCCGGGACAGGAGTACGAGCAGTACTTC. This encodes CSVEDPPGQEYEQYF.

This clone appeared a few times. The V and J genes are TRBV7-8 and TRBJ2-1, with D possibly TRBD1 on 6 matching bases. This CDR3 has 12 amino acids. With 8 bases removed from V and 5 bases from J, the gap between germline ends came to 10 bases. Germline V gene lookup returns CDR1 SGHVS and CDR2 FQNEAQ. The CDR3: CASGQGNNEQFF. As DNA, the CDR3 is TGTGCCAGCGGGCAGGGGAACAATGAGCAGTTCTTC.

The chain employs TRBV10-3 and TRBJ1-1; D gene unclear. In germline, CDR1 is ENHRY, CDR2 SYGVKD. The CDR3 runs to 14 residues. V was trimmed by 3 bases and J by 11 bases, leaving 19 bases between them. The CDR3 reads CAISDMLHPELAFF. CDR3 bases: TGTGCCATCAGTGATATGTTGCACCCGGAGTTGGCTTTCTTT.

This clone was seen more than once but under ten times. This chain links TRBV25-1 with TRBJ2-2; D might be TRBD1 or TRBD2, each matching 5 bases. The CDR3 consists of 15 residues. Germline V CDR1 and CDR2: MGHDK, SYGVNS. The V gene lost 6 bases and the J gene lost 0 bases, with 11 bases spanning the gap. DNA for the CDR3: TGTGCCAGCAGCCCCGGGGCAACGAACACCGGGGAGCTGTTTTTT. Amino acid sequence: CASSPGATNTGELFF.

The rearrangement links TRBV7-2 to TRBJ2-2; tentatively, D is TRBD2 (5 bases). CDR1 and CDR2 from the germline V gene are SGHTA and FQGNSA. V was shortened by 5 bases and J by 3 bases, with 10 bases between the two germline ends. The CDR3 sequence is 14 residues long. The CDR3 nucleotides are TGTGCCAGCAGCGCCCAGGACTACACCGGGGAGCTGTTTTTT. Its translation is CASSAQDYTGELFF.

For the CDR3, the DNA is TGTGCCAGCAGATGGACTCTCCAAGAGACCCAGTACTTC. Its protein product is CASRWTLQETQYF. The chain carries TRBV6-6 and TRBJ2-5; TRBD2 is a possible D gene (5 bases). Trimming left V 6 bases short and J 1 base short, with 9 bases between. The CDR3 has 13 amino acids. Germline CDR1 MNHNY, CDR2 SVGAGI (reference sequence).

The rearrangement links TRBV29-1 to TRBJ2-5, with D perhaps matching TRBD2 (6 bases). This CDR3 region has 13 residues. Trimming cost V 4 bases and J 5 bases, with 14 bases left between them. Germline CDR1 is SQVTM and CDR2 is ANQGSEA. CDR3 in DNA: TGCAGCGTTGCGGGGGTGATCGAGGAGACCCAGTACTTC. The encoded protein is CSVAGVIEETQYF.

V gene TRBV30 combines with J gene TRBJ2-5, with a possible D match to TRBD2 (6 bases). Trimming took 1 base from V and 4 from J, leaving 13 bases between them. The CDR3 length is 14 residues. Germline assignment: CDR1 GTSNPN and CDR2 SVGIG (reference sequence). For the CDR3, the DNA is TGTGCCTGGAGTGGGGGCGGGGTAGGAGAGACCCAGTACTTC. It is translated as CAWSGGGVGETQYF.

The chain joins TRBV29-1 to TRBJ2-6; TRBD1 is a possible D gene (5 bases). The CDR3 has 13 amino acids. Between the trimmed V and J ends, which lost 6 bases and 1 base, there was a span of 7 bases. Germline V gene data show CDR1 as SQVTM and CDR2 as ANQGSEA. The CDR3, as DNA: TGCAGCGTAGGGGTTTCTGGGGCCAACGTCCTGACTTTC. It codes for CSVGVSGANVLTF.

The chain is built from TRBV29-1 and TRBJ2-1; 15 bases are shared with TRBD2. Per germline, CDR1 SQVTM and CDR2 ANQGSEA. V trimming: 1 base; J trimming: 2 bases; junction bases outside the gene matches: 6. CDR3 length equals 18 residues. As DNA, the CDR3 is TGCAGCGTTGAAGGGGGACTAGCGGGGGGACCCACCTACAATGAGCAGTTCTTC. Translating gives CSVEGGLAGGPTYNEQFF.

The chain couples TRBV2 to TRBJ2-5; D is possibly TRBD1 (6 bases). In germline, CDR1 is SNHLY, CDR2 FYNNEI. V lost 6 bases, J lost 1 base, and 15 bases lay in between. This CDR3 contains 15 residues. The CDR3 DNA reads as TGTGCCAGCAGCCTCCTGGACAGCAGCCAAGAGACCCAGTACTTC. Protein: CASSLLDSSQETQYF. Together with reference TRBV2 and TRBJ2-5, the CDR3 gives the full variable domain: EPEVTQTPSHQVTQMGQEVILRCVPISNHLYFYWYRQILGQKVEFLVSFYNNEISEKSEIFDDQFSVERPDGSNFTLKIRSTKLEDSAMYFCASSLLDSSQETQYFGPGTRLLVL.

The CDR3 loop reads CSVEDTLTYEQYF. The DNA of the CDR3 is TGCAGCGTTGAAGATACACTTACCTACGAGCAGTACTTC. The gene calls are TRBV29-1 and TRBJ2-7, with D unresolved. This CDR3 is built from 13 residues. The V gene lost 0 bases and the J gene lost 2 bases, with 8 bases spanning the gap. The V gene's germline CDR1 is SQVTM and CDR2 ANQGSEA.